This T cell receptor (beta chain) was sequenced in a study of blood T cell repertoires in COVID-19. About the research overall: Samples came from the United States, Italy and Spain, spanning acute and convalescent COVID-19. PBMCs, B-cell-depleted T cells, or T cells were the source of the cDNA or gDNA that made up the material.

Germline-derived CDR1 and CDR2 are LNHDA and SQIVND (reference sequence). V was trimmed by 6 bases and J by 1 base, leaving 20 bases between them. This CDR3 region has 17 residues. As processed by the authors: Reference gene primer amplification gave nucleated cell count estimates. Here immunoSEQ multiplex PCR was the method, and the copy in TCRdb shows in-frame clones only, minus some. D and trimming come from the DNA, and the V and J calls and clone size come from that table. Found here are approximately 200,000 clones, less than 90% of them singletons; the top ten hold about 2%. This sequence joins TRBV19 and TRBJ2-3, with D possibly being TRBD2 (6 bases). Sequencing used peripheral blood. This receptor was obtained from a man aged 40-49 years with active or convalescent COVID-19. CDR3 protein: CASSIPPRRGGTDTQYF. The CDR3 coding sequence is TGTGCCAGTAGCATCCCCCCCAGGAGGGGCGGCACAGATACGCAGTATTTT.